One and the same sample provided the 18 T cell receptor beta chains below, sequenced in a study of beta chain features in type 1 diabetes. The whole isolated RNA underwent reverse transcription, so sequencing captured expressed TCRB transcripts. Sequencing was performed with immunoSEQ multiplex PCR; in TCRdb, only in-frame clones are kept and a portion is missing. The sample contains roughly 300,000 clones, roughly 8% of which appear only once. The sample was central memory CD4+ T cells from blood. The receptors come from a young woman in good health.

This clone was detected a few times. The CDR3 spells CASYTKGGSSWEQYF. In DNA form, the CDR3 reads TGTGCCAGCTATACTAAGGGCGGATCCTCTTGGGAGCAGTACTTC. The rearrangement links TRBV28 to TRBJ2-7; D is ambiguous. The CDR3 runs to 15 residues. Trimming cost V 8 bases and J 7 bases, with 24 bases left between them. Germline V gene sequence: CDR1 MDHEN, CDR2 SYDVKM.

The chain employs TRBV18 and TRBJ2-1; 8 bases map to TRBD2. Germline CDR1 and CDR2: KGHSH and LQKENI. The CDR3 sequence is 15 residues long. J was trimmed by 4 bases and V by 6 bases; bases with no gene match: 8. The CDR3 loop is CASSTRLANYNEQFF. Written as DNA, the CDR3 is TGTGCCAGCTCCACCCGACTAGCGAATTACAATGAGCAGTTCTTC.

This clone was observed a handful of times. The CDR3 bases are TGTGCCAGCAGCCTAGGGGACAGGGAAGAGCCCCAGCATTTT. This encodes CASSLGDREEPQHF. This chain joins TRBV7-9 and TRBJ1-5; 9 bases map to TRBD1. V lost 5 bases and J lost 8; bases outside the gene matches: 7. The CDR3 loop spans 14 amino acids. CDR1 and CDR2 from the germline V gene are SEHNR and FQNEAQ (reference sequence). The full variable domain, with the rest looked up from reference TRBV7-9 and TRBJ1-5, is DTGVSQNPRHKITKRGQNVTFRCDPISEHNRLYWYRQTLGQGPEFLTYFQNEAQLEKSRLLSDRFSAERPKGSFSTLEIQRTEQGDSAMYLCASSLGDREEPQHFGDGTRLSIL.

The sample holds a few counts of this clone. This sequence joins TRBV7-2 and TRBJ2-1; TRBD2 is a possible D gene (6 bases). Trimming left V 3 bases short and J 5 bases short, with 14 bases between. CDR3 length: 15 amino acids. Germline values: CDR1 SGHTA, CDR2 FQGNSA. The CDR3 bases are TGTGCCAGCAGCTTTCTCTCTAGCGTGAACAATGAGCAGTTCTTC. This translates into CASSFLSSVNNEQFF.

This clone has just a few counts. The rearrangement links TRBV18 to TRBJ2-2; the match to TRBD1 covers 8 bases. The CDR3 totals 16 residues. The germline V gene encodes CDR1 KGHSH and CDR2 LQKENI. V gave up 5 bases and J gave up 0 bases; unmatched junction bases: 5. In DNA form, the CDR3 reads TGTGCCAGCTCAGGCCCAGGGGGCGCGAACACCGGGGAGCTGTTTTTT. Encoded protein: CASSGPGGANTGELFF.

This clone was seen a few times. This rearrangement joins TRBV28 to TRBJ2-3, with D perhaps TRBD2 (6 bases). Germline CDR1 is MDHEN and CDR2 is SYDVKM. CDR3 length equals 16 residues. The V end was cut by 6 bases, the J end by 2 bases, with 18 bases between. The CDR3 bases are TGTGCCAGCAGCCCCCAGGTGTGGCGGGACACAGATACGCAGTATTTT. It encodes CASSPQVWRDTDTQYF. Full variable domain (outside the CDR3, taken from reference TRBV28 and TRBJ2-3): DVKVTQSSRYLVKRTGEKVFLECVQDMDHENMFWYRQDPGLGLRLIYFSYDVKMKEKGDIPEGYSVSREKKERFSLILESASTNQTSMYLCASSPQVWRDTDTQYFGPGTRLTVL.

This sequence joins TRBV7-3 and TRBJ1-1; no clear D gene. The germline V and J ends were trimmed by 2 bases and 4 bases, with 11 bases remaining between them. Germline CDR1 SGHTA, CDR2 FQGTGA. This CDR3 spans 14 amino acids. CDR3 residues: CASSLQGRGTEAFF. The CDR3 nucleotides read TGTGCCAGCAGCTTACAAGGCCGAGGCACTGAAGCTTTCTTT.

This clone was counted a few times. The chain uses TRBV7-9 and TRBJ1-5, with 7 bases identical to TRBD1. Losses at the gene ends were 1 base for V and 8 bases for J; bases not matched to a gene: 2. This CDR3 has 13 residues. Germline V gene lookup returns CDR1 SEHNR and CDR2 FQNEAQ (reference sequence). The CDR3: CASSLVTGEPQHF. The CDR3 bases are TGTGCCAGCAGCTTAGTTACAGGGGAGCCCCAGCATTTT.

The rearrangement links TRBV11-2 to TRBJ1-2, with 9 bases aligning to TRBD1. This CDR3 has 15 residues. With V trimmed by 2 bases and J by 7 bases, 8 bases remained unmatched. Germline V gene sequence: CDR1 SGHAT, CDR2 FQNNGV. The CDR3 DNA sequence: TGTGCCAGCAGCTTAATGGGACAGGGAATTGGTGGCTACACCTTC. Protein product: CASSLMGQGIGGYTF. Full variable domain (remainder filled in from reference TRBV11-2 and TRBJ1-2): EAGVAQSPRYKIIEKRQSVAFWCNPISGHATLYWYQQILGQGPKLLIQFQNNGVVDDSQLPKDRFSAERLKGVDSTLKIQPAKLEDSAVYLCASSLMGQGIGGYTFGSGTRLTVV.

In DNA form, the CDR3 reads TGTGCCAGCAGTACGAGAGATAGGGGGGAGCTGTTTTTT. Protein sequence: CASSTRDRGELFF. V is TRBV7-3 and J is TRBJ2-2; D gene uncertain. V lost 6 bases to trimming and J lost 8 bases, with 13 bases between them. Germline assignment: CDR1 SGHTA and CDR2 FQGTGA. CDR3 length: 13 residues.

The chain joins TRBV6-6 to TRBJ1-5; no reliable D call. V was trimmed by 6 bases and J by 5 bases, leaving 11 bases between them. This CDR3 has 13 amino acids. CDR1 and CDR2 from the germline V gene are MNHNY and SVGAGI (reference sequence). CDR3 protein: CASSPTVDQPQHF. The CDR3 DNA reads TGTGCCAGCAGCCCTACTGTTGATCAGCCCCAGCATTTT.

This clone was observed a few times. The V and J genes are TRBV11-2 and TRBJ2-5; TRBD1 matches 7 bases. The V gene end was trimmed by 5 bases and the J gene end by 0 bases; junction bases not matched to a gene: 3. This CDR3 contains 14 residues. Germline V CDR1 and CDR2: SGHAT, FQNNGV. DNA of the CDR3: TGTGCCAGCAGCCCGGGACAGTACCAAGAGACCCAGTACTTC. Residues: CASSPGQYQETQYF. Full variable domain (missing parts from reference TRBV11-2 and TRBJ2-5): EAGVAQSPRYKIIEKRQSVAFWCNPISGHATLYWYQQILGQGPKLLIQFQNNGVVDDSQLPKDRFSAERLKGVDSTLKIQPAKLEDSAVYLCASSPGQYQETQYFGPGTRLLVL.

V and J are TRBV20-1 and TRBJ2-7, with a possible D match to TRBD2 (6 bases). The CDR3 covers 11 residues. The V gene's germline CDR1 is DFQATT and CDR2 SNEGSKA (reference sequence). Trimming left V 2 bases short and J 13 bases short, with 15 bases between. CDR3 residues: CSARIGGRFYF. As DNA, the CDR3 is TGCAGTGCTAGAATTGGAGGGAGATTCTACTTC.

The chain links TRBV29-1 to TRBJ2-3, with 7 bases identical to TRBD2. The CDR3 loop spans 12 amino acids. The V gene's germline CDR1 is SQVTM and CDR2 ANQGSEA. J was trimmed by 6 bases and V by 6 bases; bases with no gene match: 6. CDR3 sequence: CSVATSVDTQYF. CDR3 in DNA: TGCAGCGTCGCCACTAGCGTTGATACGCAGTATTTT.

The V and J genes are TRBV18 and TRBJ2-7; 13 bases map to TRBD2. The germline gives CDR1 KGHSH, CDR2 LQKENI. Unmatched junction bases numbered 6, after V lost 3 bases and J lost 4 bases. This CDR3 contains 16 residues. The CDR3 loop is CASSPRLAGGPYEQYF. In DNA form, the CDR3 reads TGTGCCAGCTCACCTAGACTAGCGGGAGGCCCATACGAGCAGTACTTC.

This clone has at least ten counts. The V gene is TRBV7-9, the J gene TRBJ2-7, with D possibly being TRBD1 (6 bases). The V end lost 5 bases, the J end lost 3 bases, and 11 bases lay between the germline ends. The germline CDR1 and CDR2 sequences are SEHNR and FQNEAQ (reference sequence). The CDR3 is made up of 13 amino acids. The chain's CDR3 is CASSPWDIYEQYF. The CDR3 nucleotides read TGTGCCAGCAGCCCGTGGGACATCTACGAGCAGTACTTC.

This clone was detected only a few times. The V call is TRBV7-8, the J call TRBJ2-1; 7 nucleotides agree with TRBD1. The CDR3 spans 15 residues. Unmatched junction bases numbered 5, after V lost 6 bases and J lost 0 bases. Per germline, CDR1 SGHVS and CDR2 FQNEAQ. DNA for the CDR3: TGTGCCAGCAGGCAAACAGGGGACTCCTACAATGAGCAGTTCTTC. Translating gives CASRQTGDSYNEQFF.

This clone was counted between two and nine times. Other DNA sequences in the sample encode the same CDR3. The chain joins TRBV4-2 to TRBJ1-2; D is ambiguous. V was pared by 1 base and J by 3 bases, with 12 bases between. The CDR3 consists of 15 residues. In germline, CDR1 is LGHNA, CDR2 YNFKEQ. The CDR3 reads CASSQVGQVDYGYTF. CDR3 sequence (DNA): TGTGCCAGCAGCCAAGTGGGTCAGGTAGACTATGGCTACACCTTC.